This TCR beta chain is from a study of graft-versus-host responses after intestinal transplantation. Regarding this clone: The antigen is unknown.

The CDR3 consists of 14 residues. Germline lookup yields CDR1 MDHEN and CDR2 SYDVKM. Between the trimmed V and J ends, which lost 6 bases and 3 bases, there was a span of 14 bases. Libraries were prepared by immunoSEQ multiplex PCR; TCRdb keeps only in-frame clonotypes and omits some of them. The profile covers about 70,000 clones, with 84% appearing a single time and 0.39% taken by the ten largest. This clonotype was sampled from a human donor who was the organ donor for an intestinal transplant. The sample here was unstimulated CD4+ T cells sorted from spleen or lymph node cells, taken before transplant. This chain joins TRBV28 and TRBJ1-2; D perhaps matches TRBD1 (6 bases). CDR3 bases: TGTGCCAGCAGAACAGGGTACGGGGACTATGGCTACACCTTC. Its translation is CASRTGYGDYGYTF.